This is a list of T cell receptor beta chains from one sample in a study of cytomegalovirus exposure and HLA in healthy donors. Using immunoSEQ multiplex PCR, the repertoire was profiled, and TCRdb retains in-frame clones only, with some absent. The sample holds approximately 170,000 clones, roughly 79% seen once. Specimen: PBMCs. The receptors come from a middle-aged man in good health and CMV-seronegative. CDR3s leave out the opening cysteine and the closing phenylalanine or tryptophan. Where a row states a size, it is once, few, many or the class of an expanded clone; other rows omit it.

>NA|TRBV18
ASSPPGETEAF
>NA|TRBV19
ASRTQGADTQY
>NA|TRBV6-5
ASSRSSGRNEQF
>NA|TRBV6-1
ASTAGGITDTQY
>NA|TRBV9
ASSVGQGVLFTEAF
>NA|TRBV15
ATSIRLATEAF
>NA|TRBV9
ASTISGATNTGELF
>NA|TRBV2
ASMREANTEAF
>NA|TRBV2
ASSESQGYGYT
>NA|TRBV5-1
ASSLGSAGQGSPLH
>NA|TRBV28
ASIRTGVGYEQY
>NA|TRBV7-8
ASSLGGGTGRFEKLF
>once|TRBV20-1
SASEETQY
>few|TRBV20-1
SAYGATEAF
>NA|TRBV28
ASSPDQGAYGYT
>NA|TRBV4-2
ASSQDPSSETNTGELF
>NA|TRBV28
ASSAPGTTMDEQF
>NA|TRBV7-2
ASSKQENTEAF